The rows below give T cell receptor beta chains drawn from one sample of a study of cytomegalovirus exposure and HLA in healthy donors. Generated by immunoSEQ multiplex PCR, the TCRdb table keeps only in-frame clones and is missing some. Among under 200,000 clones listed, less than 80% were seen once. Sequencing was done on a sample of PBMCs. These receptors originate from a man aged 35 to 55 in good health and CMV-seronegative. The CDR3 runs from the conserved cysteine through the conserved F or W. D genes are given only for firm matches. Size tells how often a clone was seen (once, few, many) or the class of an expanded clone, and some rows leave it out.

. TRBD1 16 TRBJ2-2 TRBV9 CASSPWTGGNTGELFF TGTGCCAGCAGCCCGTGGACAGGGGGGAACACCGGGGAGCTGTTTTTT
. . 13 TRBJ1-2 TRBV11-2 CASSPRDTYGYTF TGTGCCAGCAGCCCCCGGGACACCTATGGCTACACCTTC
. TRBD2 14 TRBJ2-5 TRBV5-4 CASSLAGGPETQYF TGTGCCAGCAGCTTGGCGGGGGGGCCAGAGACCCAGTACTTC
. . 14 TRBJ2-2 TRBV7-2 CASSFQQVAGELFF TGTGCCAGCAGCTTCCAACAGGTCGCCGGGGAGCTGTTTTTT
. . 15 TRBJ1-2 TRBV5-4 CASSLSHSMVYGYTF TGTGCCAGCAGCTTGAGTCACAGTATGGTCTATGGCTACACCTTC
. . 14 TRBJ2-7 TRBV5-1 CASSLGLSSYEQYF TGCGCCAGCAGCTTGGGTCTGAGCTCCTACGAGCAGTACTTC
. . 12 TRBJ2-5 TRBV9 CASSVVGGEQYF TGTGCCAGCAGCGTAGTGGGGGGAGAGCAGTACTTC
few TRBD1 17 TRBJ1-5 TRBV28 CASSTSGTGKINQPQHF TGTGCCAGCAGTACGTCTGGGACAGGGAAAATCAATCAGCCCCAGCATTTT
few . 16 TRBJ1-1 TRBV6-1 CASSDFFQGLNTEAFF TGTGCCAGCAGTGACTTCTTTCAGGGACTTAACACTGAAGCTTTCTTT
. TRBD2 14 TRBJ2-7 TRBV19 CASSSTSGSYEQYF TGTGCCAGTAGTAGTACTAGCGGGAGCTACGAGCAGTACTTC
. TRBD2 13 TRBJ2-7 TRBV7-9 CASSFGGAYEQYF TGTGCCAGCAGCTTCGGGGGGGCCTACGAGCAGTACTTC
. . 17 TRBJ2-7 TRBV27 CASSLSAIREGAYEQYF TGTGCCAGCAGTTTATCCGCGATCAGGGAAGGGGCCTACGAGCAGTACTTC
. . 16 TRBJ2-5 TRBV19 CASSIGGAGVQETQYF TGTGCCAGTAGTATCGGGGGCGCGGGGGTCCAAGAGACCCAGTACTTC
few . 14 TRBJ1-4 TRBV12-5 CASGLGQDNEKLFF TGTGCTAGTGGTTTAGGACAAGATAATGAAAAACTGTTTTTT
few TRBD1 16 TRBJ1-2 TRBV5-4 CASSLPTRGRSYGYTF TGTGCCAGCAGCCTCCCTACGAGGGGGCGCAGCTATGGCTACACCTTC
. . 14 TRBJ1-1 TRBV7-6 CASSLGRGDTEAFF TGTGCCAGCAGCTTGGGGCGGGGCGACACTGAAGCTTTCTTT
. TRBD1 17 TRBJ1-4 TRBV19 CASSIGLGTGGIEKLFF TGTGCCAGTAGTATTGGCCTCGGGACAGGGGGCATTGAAAAACTGTTTTTT
few . 16 TRBJ2-7 TRBV7-8 CASSSDVAASSYEQYF TGTGCCAGCAGCTCCGATGTAGCGGCAAGCTCCTACGAGCAGTACTTC
. TRBD2 15 TRBJ2-3 TRBV30 CAWSVPSGGTDTQYF TGTGCCTGGAGTGTTCCCAGCGGGGGCACAGATACGCAGTATTTT
. TRBD2 14 TRBJ2-3 TRBV5-6 CASSGGGLADTQYF TGTGCCAGCAGCGGGGGGGGACTGGCAGATACGCAGTATTTT
. TRBD1 17 TRBJ2-3 TRBV29-1 CSVEGTHVDRVVDTQYF TGCAGCGTTGAAGGGACCCATGTAGACAGGGTGGTAGATACGCAGTATTTT
. TRBD2 15 TRBJ2-5 TRBV5-1 CASSFSGGNQETQYF TGCGCCAGCAGCTTTTCGGGGGGGAACCAAGAGACCCAGTACTTC
. . 14 TRBJ1-3 TRBV6-1 CASRTDYSGNTIYF TGTGCCAGCAGAACGGACTACTCTGGAAACACCATATATTTT
. . 18 TRBJ2-6 TRBV7-2 CASSLGPPVVSGANVLTF TGTGCCAGCAGCTTAGGCCCCCCGGTCGTTTCCGGGGCCAACGTCCTGACTTTC
. . 14 TRBJ2-7 TRBV6-5 CASKLRESSYEQYF TGTGCCAGCAAGCTCAGGGAAAGCTCCTACGAGCAGTACTTC
. . 14 TRBJ1-2 TRBV5-4 CASTDRTSNYGYTF TGTGCCAGCACAGACAGGACTTCTAACTATGGCTACACCTTC
. . 15 TRBJ2-2 TRBV7-2 CASRGGRRDTGELFF TGTGCCAGCCGAGGTGGGAGGCGGGACACCGGGGAGCTGTTTTTT
. TRBD1 13 TRBJ1-6 TRBV29-1 CSVGDRRNSPLHF TGCAGCGTTGGGGACAGGCGGAATTCACCCCTCCACTTT
. TRBD1 14 TRBJ1-5 TRBV30 CAWRRTGANQPQHF TGTGCCTGGAGACGAACAGGGGCAAATCAGCCCCAGCATTTT
. TRBD2 14 TRBJ2-5 TRBV7-6 CASSRPGGGETQYF TGTGCCAGCAGCCGGCCGGGAGGTGGTGAGACCCAGTACTTC
. TRBD1 13 TRBJ1-1 TRBV11-2 CASSPGQGTEAFF TGTGCCAGCAGCCCTGGACAGGGAACTGAAGCTTTCTTT
. TRBD1 17 TRBJ2-2 TRBV5-1 CASSLRGQGRNTGELFF TGTGCCAGCAGCTTGAGGGGACAGGGGAGAAACACCGGGGAGCTGTTTTTT
. TRBD1 15 TRBJ1-4 TRBV27 CASSDRTGGGEKLFF TGTGCCAGCAGTGACCGGACAGGGGGAGGTGAAAAACTGTTTTTT
. . 14 TRBJ2-7 TRBV6-5 CASSAGEGSYEQYF TGTGCCAGCAGTGCAGGGGAAGGCTCCTACGAGCAGTACTTC
. . 14 TRBJ2-1 TRBV11-1 CASGSPGSYNEQFF TGTGCCAGCGGATCTCCAGGGTCCTACAATGAGCAGTTCTTC
. TRBD2 16 TRBJ2-3 TRBV4-1 CASSQVGRERTDTQYF TGCGCCAGCAGCCAAGTGGGGCGGGAGCGCACAGATACGCAGTATTTT
. TRBD1 13 TRBJ1-4 TRBV19 CASRDRVSEKLFF TGTGCCAGTAGGGACAGGGTAAGCGAAAAACTGTTTTTT